This T cell receptor (beta chain) is drawn from a study of blood T cells in healthy people across ages. Concerning this clonotype: Its target is not known.

CDR1 is MDHEN, CDR2 SYDVKM, per germline. The CDR3 consists of 17 residues. V dropped 8 bases and J dropped 4 bases, with 24 bases sitting between them. Study-wide results and caveats: The study regarded diversity estimates from one million T cells as underestimates. Older age went with lower TCR beta diversity per million T cells, in a roughly linear way.

A minimum of 7 million PBMCs was isolated per sample. Using a J-beta primer mix together with a sample-barcoded 5' primer, a second PCR was run for roughly 6 to 11 cycles. The template-switch adaptor, which had 12 random nucleotides, put a tag on each cDNA molecule. TCRdb re-derived calls from the 5' RACE reads in MiXCR, one entry per CDR3 protein. The sample lists about 900,000 distinct CDR3 sequences; less than 80% were seen once. The chain uses TRBV28 and TRBJ1-5; D gene unclear. The source of this sequence is a man aged 30 to 39 in good health. The specimen sequenced was blood. In DNA form, the CDR3 reads TGTGCCAGCGGACGAGAAAGTAGCCGGGGTCCTAATCAGCCCCAGCATTTT. Encoded protein: CASGRESSRGPNQPQHF.